Listed here are 6 T cell receptor beta chains from one sample, sequenced in a study of blood T cell repertoires in COVID-19. TCRdb's table, derived via immunoSEQ multiplex PCR, lists solely in-frame clones and lacks some. The sample consists of fewer than 350,000 clones, 87% of them appearing once. The specimen sequenced was PBMCs or T cells enriched from blood (not recorded which). All receptors come from a woman aged 40-49 years who had recovered from COVID-19.

This rearrangement joins TRBV24-1 to TRBJ1-5; D perhaps matches TRBD1 (5 bases). V lost 2 bases and J 8 bases, leaving 9 bases between the germline ends. CDR1 is KGHDR, CDR2 SFDVKD, per germline. The CDR3 totals 13 residues. CDR3 loop: CATSDWTGEPQHF. CDR3 DNA: TGTGCCACCAGTGATTGGACGGGGGAGCCCCAGCATTTT.

This sequence joins TRBV29-1 and TRBJ2-1; 8 bases agree with TRBD2. The J segment lost 8 bases and the V segment lost 5 bases, leaving 8 bases of the junction unmatched. This CDR3 spans 13 amino acids. Germline V lookup: CDR1 SQVTM, CDR2 ANQGSEA. For the CDR3, the DNA is TGCAGCGTTACGGGAGGGCCTGGGTATGAGCAGTTCTTC. It encodes CSVTGGPGYEQFF.

V is TRBV10-2 and J is TRBJ1-2; TRBD1 agrees at 10 bases. Trimming cost V 4 bases and J 5 bases; bases outside gene matches: 7. CDR1 is WSHSY, CDR2 SAAADI, per germline. The CDR3 runs to 15 residues. The CDR3 spells CASSGETGGVYGYTF. The DNA for the CDR3 is TGCGCCAGCAGTGGGGAGACAGGGGGCGTGTATGGCTACACCTTC.

The gene calls are TRBV7-9 and TRBJ2-7; TRBD2 aligns across 9 bases. V lost 5 bases, J lost 7 bases, and 12 bases stayed unmatched. The V gene's germline CDR1 is SEHNR and CDR2 FQNEAQ (reference sequence). This CDR3 region has 15 residues. CDR3 in amino acids: CASSVGLAGTFEQYF. Written as DNA, the CDR3 is TGTGCCAGCAGCGTGGGCCTAGCGGGAACCTTTGAGCAGTACTTC.

The chain uses TRBV19 and TRBJ2-7, with D possibly matching TRBD1 (5 bases). The CDR3 is made up of 14 amino acids. Germline V CDR1 and CDR2: LNHDA, SQIVND (reference sequence). V was shortened by 5 bases and J by 3 bases, with 14 bases between the two germline ends. Written as DNA, the CDR3 is TGTGCCAGTAGTTCACAGGCATCCGACTACGAGCAGTACTTC. Translation gives CASSSQASDYEQYF.

The chain carries TRBV9 and TRBJ1-6; tentative D call: TRBD1 (6 bases). CDR3 length: 16 amino acids. The ends were cut back, 3 bases at V and 7 bases at J, with 17 bases in the middle. Germline CDR1 SGDLS, CDR2 YYNGEE. CDR3 bases: TGTGCCAGCAGCGACTCAAAAGGGGGTCAAAATTCACCCCTCCACTTT. Its protein is CASSDSKGGQNSPLHF.